This TCR beta chain was obtained from a study of shared T cell receptors in the human thymus. The assay was immunoSEQ multiplex PCR, and TCRdb's table has in-frame clones only and misses some. The sample holds about 710,000 clones, about 90% seen once. CDR1 and CDR2 (germline): SGHTA, FQGTGA. The CDR3 extends over 19 amino acids. J gave up 6 bases and V 5 bases, and 19 bases lay outside the gene matches. These data were also filed under a second study, of human thymus T cells.

Sequenced sample: thymocytes. The TCR originated in a boy under two years old with a congenital heart defect. The chain uses TRBV7-3 and TRBJ2-1; TRBD2 matches 10 bases. The CDR3 coding sequence is TGTGCCAGCAGCCCCAATATGGGACTTAGCGGGGGGCTTGGCAATGAGCAGTTCTTC. This sequence encodes CASSPNMGLSGGLGNEQFF.